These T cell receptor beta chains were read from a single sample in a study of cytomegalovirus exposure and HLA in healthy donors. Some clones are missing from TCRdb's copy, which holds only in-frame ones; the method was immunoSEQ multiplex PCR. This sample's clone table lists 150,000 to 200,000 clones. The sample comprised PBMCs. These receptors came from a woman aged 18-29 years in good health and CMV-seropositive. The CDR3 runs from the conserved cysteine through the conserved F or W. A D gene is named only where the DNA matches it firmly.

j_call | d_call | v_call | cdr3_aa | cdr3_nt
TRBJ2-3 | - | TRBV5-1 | CASSLDNTDTQYF | TGCGCCAGCAGCTTGGACAACACAGATACGCAGTATTTT
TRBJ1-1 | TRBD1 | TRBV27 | CASRRQGSTEAFF | TGTGCCAGCAGGAGACAGGGCAGCACTGAAGCTTTCTTT
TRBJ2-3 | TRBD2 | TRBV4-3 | CASSQGGGARARDTQYF | TGCGCCAGCAGCCAAGGCGGGGGGGCCCGAGCTAGGGATACGCAGTATTTT
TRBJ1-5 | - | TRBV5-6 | CASSLGSGSNQPQHF | TGTGCCAGCAGCTTGGGCAGCGGTAGCAATCAGCCCCAGCATTTT
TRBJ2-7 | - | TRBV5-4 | CASSLGGGSSYEQYF | TGTGCCAGCAGCTTGGGTGGGGGGAGCTCCTACGAGCAGTACTTC
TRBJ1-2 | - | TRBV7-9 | CASSLLSSSGTRNYGYTF | TGTGCCAGCAGCTTATTGTCGTCTTCGGGGACAAGAAACTATGGCTACACCTTC
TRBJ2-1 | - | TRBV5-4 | CASSPGGTGGVGEQFF | TGTGCCAGCAGCCCGGGGGGAACAGGGGGGGTTGGAGAGCAGTTCTTC
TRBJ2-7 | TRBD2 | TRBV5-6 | CASSNTAASGGLTYEQYF | TGTGCCAGCAGCAACACAGCGGCTAGCGGGGGACTAACCTACGAGCAGTACTTC
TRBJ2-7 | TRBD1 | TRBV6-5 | CASSDGTGGYEQYF | TGTGCCAGCAGTGACGGGACAGGGGGCTACGAGCAGTACTTC
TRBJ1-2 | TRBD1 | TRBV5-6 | CASSLRDRMNYGYTF | TGTGCCAGCAGCTTGCGGGACAGGATGAACTATGGCTACACCTTC
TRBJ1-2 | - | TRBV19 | CASSIIPGSSEANYGYTF | TGTGCCAGTAGTATAATCCCTGGGTCCTCGGAAGCGAACTATGGCTACACCTTC
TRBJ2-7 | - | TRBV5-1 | CASSPPLSSGEQYF | TGCGCCAGCAGCCCCCCCCTTTCCTCGGGTGAGCAGTACTTC
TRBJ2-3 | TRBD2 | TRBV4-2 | CASSREGGGTDTQYF | TGTGCCAGCAGCCGCGAGGGAGGGGGCACAGATACGCAGTATTTT
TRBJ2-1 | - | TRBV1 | CTSSQDCRASGKKSSYNEQFF | TGCACCAGCAGCCAAGATTGCCGGGCTAGCGGGAAAAAAAGCTCCTACAATGAGCAGTTCTTC
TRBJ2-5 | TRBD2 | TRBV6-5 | CASSYDGSGRETQYF | TGTGCCAGCAGTTACGATGGTAGCGGGAGAGAGACCCAGTACTTC
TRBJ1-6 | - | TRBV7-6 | CASSLGGVRNSPLHF | TGTGCCAGCAGCTTAGGGGGGGTCCGGAATTCACCCCTCCACTTT
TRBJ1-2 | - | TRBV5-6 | CASSPRLQGGGYGYTF | TGTGCCAGCAGCCCAAGGTTGCAGGGCGGGGGCTATGGCTACACCTTC
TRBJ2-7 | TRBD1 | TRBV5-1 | CASSLGTASSYEQYF | TGCGCCAGCAGCTTAGGGACAGCCAGCTCCTACGAGCAGTACTTC
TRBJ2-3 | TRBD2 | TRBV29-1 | CSAVGLAGMADTQYF | TGCAGCGCCGTAGGACTAGCGGGAATGGCAGATACGCAGTATTTT
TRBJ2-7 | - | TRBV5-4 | CASSRGGSYEQYF | TGTGCCAGCAGCCGCGGGGGCAGTTACGAGCAGTACTTC
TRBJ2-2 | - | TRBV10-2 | CASSDQDYLGGVTGELFF | TGCGCCAGCAGTGACCAAGACTACCTCGGCGGGGTTACCGGGGAGCTGTTTTTT
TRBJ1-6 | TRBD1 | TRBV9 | CASSVEGTGVSPLHF | TGTGCCAGCAGCGTAGAGGGGACAGGGGTTTCACCCCTCCACTTT
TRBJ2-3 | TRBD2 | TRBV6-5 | CASKSGRGTDTQYF | TGTGCCAGCAAAAGCGGGAGAGGCACAGATACGCAGTATTTT
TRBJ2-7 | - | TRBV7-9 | CASSLTAKSYEQYF | TGTGCCAGCAGCTTAACAGCCAAATCCTACGAGCAGTACTTC
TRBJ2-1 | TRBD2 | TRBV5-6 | CASSLASGGASEQFF | TGTGCCAGCAGCTTGGCCAGCGGGGGGGCCAGTGAGCAGTTCTTC
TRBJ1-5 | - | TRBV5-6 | CASSLRGINQPQHF | TGTGCCAGCAGCTTGCGGGGTATCAATCAGCCCCAGCATTTT
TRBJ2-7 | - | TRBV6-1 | CASRESSYEQYF | TGTGCCAGCAGGGAATCTTCCTACGAGCAGTACTTC
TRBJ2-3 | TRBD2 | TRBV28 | CASSFRSSGGAKDTQYF | TGTGCCAGCAGTTTTAGGTCTAGCGGGGGGGCAAAAGATACGCAGTATTTT
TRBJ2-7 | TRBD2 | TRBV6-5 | CASSYSAASGRYEQYF | TGTGCCAGCAGTTACTCGGCGGCTAGCGGCCGATACGAGCAGTACTTC
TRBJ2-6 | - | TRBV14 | CASSQAAGFTGANVLTF | TGTGCCAGCAGCCAAGCGGCGGGTTTTACTGGGGCCAACGTCCTGACTTTC
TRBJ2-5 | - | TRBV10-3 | CAISGLEETQYF | TGTGCCATCAGTGGACTAGAGGAGACCCAGTACTTC
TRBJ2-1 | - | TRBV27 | CASSLVSYNEQFF | TGTGCCAGCAGTTTGGTGAGTTACAATGAGCAGTTCTTC
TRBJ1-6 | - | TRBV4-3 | CASSQEPQGHASSYNSPLHF | TGCGCCAGCAGCCAAGAACCCCAGGGACATGCGTCCTCCTATAATTCACCCCTCCACTTT
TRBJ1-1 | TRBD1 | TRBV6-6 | CASLRGRNTEAFF | TGTGCCAGCCTGAGGGGGCGGAACACTGAAGCTTTCTTT
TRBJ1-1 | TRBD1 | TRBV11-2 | CASSWGTGTASKEAFF | TGTGCCAGCAGTTGGGGAACCGGGACAGCGTCAAAGGAAGCTTTCTTT
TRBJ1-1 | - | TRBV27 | CASSPGVMNTEAFF | TGTGCCAGCAGTCCAGGGGTTATGAACACTGAAGCTTTCTTT
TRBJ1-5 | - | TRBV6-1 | CASSVRDGWLYSNQPQHF | TGTGCCAGCAGTGTCAGGGATGGCTGGCTTTATAGCAATCAGCCCCAGCATTTT
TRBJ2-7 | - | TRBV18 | CASSPPNGGLGEQYF | TGTGCCAGCTCACCACCAAATGGGGGACTCGGCGAGCAGTACTTC
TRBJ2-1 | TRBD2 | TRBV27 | CASSYVTSGGGQFF | TGTGCCAGCAGTTACGTAACTAGCGGGGGCGGGCAGTTCTTC
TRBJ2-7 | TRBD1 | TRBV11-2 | CASSLGAGQDYEQYF | TGTGCCAGCAGCTTAGGTGCGGGACAGGACTACGAGCAGTACTTC
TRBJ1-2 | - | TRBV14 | CASSSGVQGDGYTF | TGTGCCAGCAGCTCAGGGGTTCAGGGTGATGGCTACACCTTC
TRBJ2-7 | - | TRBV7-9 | CASSSPRDSSYEQYF | TGTGCCAGCAGCTCACCCCGGGACTCTAGCTACGAGCAGTACTTC
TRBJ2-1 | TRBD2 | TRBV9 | CASSVSGREYNEQFF | TGTGCCAGCAGCGTTAGCGGGAGGGAATACAATGAGCAGTTCTTC
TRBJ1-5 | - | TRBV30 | CAWSKEGNQPQHF | TGTGCCTGGAGTAAGGAGGGAAATCAGCCCCAGCATTTT
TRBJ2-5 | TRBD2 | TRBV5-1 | CASSLGLAAETQYF | TGCGCCAGCAGCCTGGGACTAGCGGCAGAGACCCAGTACTTC
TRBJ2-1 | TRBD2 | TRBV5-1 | CATSTSSNEQFF | TGCGCCACCTCGACTAGCAGCAATGAGCAGTTCTTC
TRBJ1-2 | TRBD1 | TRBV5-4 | CASSAPETGPYGYTF | TGCGCCAGCAGCGCGCCGGAGACAGGGCCTTATGGCTACACCTTC
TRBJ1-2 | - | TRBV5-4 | CASSGRQELYGYTF | TGTGCCAGCAGCGGTCGACAGGAACTCTATGGCTACACCTTC
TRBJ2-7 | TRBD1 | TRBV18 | CASSPTEGGTYEQYF | TGTGCCAGCTCACCAACCGAAGGGGGCACCTACGAGCAGTACTTC
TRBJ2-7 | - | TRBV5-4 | CASSLYRAYEQYF | TGTGCCAGCAGCTTGTACCGGGCCTACGAGCAGTACTTC
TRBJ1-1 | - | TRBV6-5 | CASSSTDRYTEAFF | TGTGCCAGCAGTTCCACCGATAGATACACTGAAGCTTTCTTT